Listed here are 23 T cell receptor beta chains from one sample, sequenced in a study of T-cell memory formation after mild COVID-19. Using its own MiXCR run on the 5' RACE reads, TCRdb lists one record per CDR3 protein. The profile shows about 190,000 distinct CDR3 sequences, under 12% of them singletons. Sequencing was carried out using PBMCs or a T cell subset sorted from them (not recorded which). The receptors derive from a man between 18 and 29 years old who had mild COVID-19 (a few samples of this study predate the infection). Cell type and time point are not known.

The V gene is TRBV27, the J gene TRBJ1-4; 12 bases line up with TRBD1. V was pared by 6 bases and J by 7 bases, with 3 bases of the junction left unmatched. Germline CDR1 and CDR2: MNHEY and SMNVEV (reference sequence). The CDR3 contains 14 residues. This CDR3 is CASRGQGAGEKLFF. CDR3 sequence (DNA): TGTGCCAGCAGGGGACAGGGGGCCGGTGAAAAACTGTTTTTT. Supplemented by reference TRBV27 and TRBJ1-4, the full variable domain reads EAQVTQNPRYLITVTGKKLTVTCSQNMNHEYMSWYRQDPGLGLRQIYYSMNVEVTDKGDVPEGYKVSRKEKRNFPLILESPSPNQTSLYFCASRGQGAGEKLFFGSGTQLSVL.

The sample holds many counts of this clonotype. This sequence joins TRBV29-1 and TRBJ2-7; TRBD1 agrees at 11 bases. Germline assignment: CDR1 SQVTM and CDR2 ANQGSEA. V lost 8 bases to trimming and J lost 4 bases; unmatched junction nucleotides: 10. This CDR3 spans 14 amino acids. As DNA, the CDR3 is TGCAGCATTAGGACAGGGGGCTCCTCGTACGAGCAGTACTTC. Its protein is CSIRTGGSSYEQYF.

The chain combines TRBV6-5 with TRBJ2-3; D ambiguous. The CDR3 extends over 14 amino acids. CDR1 and CDR2 (germline): MNHEY, SVGAGI. V gave up 0 bases and J gave up 7 bases, with 11 bases separating them. CDR3 bases: TGTGCCAGCAGTTACTCGAGCCGGGCATATACGCAGTATTTT. The encoded protein is CASSYSSRAYTQYF.

The gene calls are TRBV18 and TRBJ2-7, with D unresolved. V was cut by 3 bases and J by 2 bases, with 11 bases left in between. Germline V CDR1 and CDR2: KGHSH, LQKENI. The CDR3 runs 14 residues. CDR3 DNA sequence: TGTGCCAGCTCACCCAAAGACGGACCCTACGAGCAGTACTTC. Encoded protein: CASSPKDGPYEQYF.

The sample holds many counts of this clonotype. The V gene is TRBV27, the J gene TRBJ1-6, with a weak D call TRBD1 (6 bases). Germline CDR1 MNHEY, CDR2 SMNVEV (reference sequence). CDR3 length: 14 amino acids. V was cut by 4 bases and J by 7 bases, with 11 bases left in between. The CDR3 nucleotides are TGTGCCAGCAGTTCCAGGGGCGGGAATTCACCCCTCCACTTT. It encodes CASSSRGGNSPLHF.

The table lists this clonotype with many counts. The CDR3 region has the DNA TGTGCCAGCAGCTTCACTTACCAGGGACAGGGGAACGGCTACACCTTC. Translation gives CASSFTYQGQGNGYTF. The gene calls are TRBV7-2 and TRBJ1-2; 10 bases line up with TRBD1. CDR1 SGHTA and CDR2 FQGNSA come from the germline V gene. The CDR3 extends over 16 amino acids. The V segment lost 3 bases and the J segment 8 bases; nucleotides outside the gene matches: 12.

This clonotype came up a few times. The CDR3: CASSLAGRGGNSNTGELFF. CDR3 in DNA: TGCGCCAGCAGCTTGGCCGGGCGCGGGGGGAACTCGAACACCGGGGAGCTGTTTTTT. This chain connects TRBV5-1 to TRBJ2-2; TRBD2 matches at 8 bases. After removal of 0 bases from V and 0 bases from J, the junction contained 10 bases not matched to a gene. Germline values: CDR1 SGHRS, CDR2 YFSETQ. The CDR3 is 19 amino acids.

The chain employs TRBV7-9 and TRBJ1-1; D may be TRBD1 (5 bases). The CDR3 is made up of 13 amino acids. Germline V lookup: CDR1 SEHNR, CDR2 FQNEAQ (reference sequence). Trimming removed 0 bases at V and 4 bases at J, with 6 bases between. CDR3 region: CASSLAGTTEAFF. In DNA form, the CDR3 reads TGTGCCAGCAGCTTAGCCGGGACCACTGAAGCTTTCTTT.

This clonotype was observed at least ten times. The chain recombines TRBV5-1 with TRBJ2-7; D might be TRBD1 or TRBD2, each matching 5 bases. The CDR3 covers 15 residues. Germline values: CDR1 SGHRS, CDR2 YFSETQ. Trimming took off 4 bases at V and 6 bases at J, with 20 bases between the two ends. The CDR3 loop is CASSTTTEGWGEQYF. CDR3 nucleotide sequence: TGCGCCAGCAGCACAACGACAGAGGGCTGGGGCGAGCAGTACTTC.

The chain joins TRBV7-2 to TRBJ2-3; 12 nucleotides line up with TRBD2. The J segment lost 8 bases and the V segment lost 6 bases, leaving 9 bases of the junction unmatched. The CDR3 covers 15 residues. Germline CDR1 SGHTA, CDR2 FQGNSA. Written as DNA, the CDR3 is TGTGCCAGCAGACTACGACTAGCGGGGGATAGTACGCAGTATTTT. Amino acid sequence: CASRLRLAGDSTQYF.

The sample holds a few counts of this clonotype. This CDR3 is CASSTGQPYEQYF. In nucleotides, the CDR3 is TGTGCCAGCAGCACTGGACAGCCATACGAGCAGTACTTC. This chain uses TRBV5-5 with TRBJ2-7, with a possible D match to TRBD1 (6 bases). This CDR3 region has 13 residues. V lost 4 bases and J 4 bases, leaving 12 bases between the germline ends. Germline V gene lookup returns CDR1 SGHKS and CDR2 YYEKEE (reference sequence).

This clonotype was counted between two and nine times. This chain uses TRBV7-3 with TRBJ2-2; 10 bases map to TRBD1. Germline V gives CDR1 SGHTA, CDR2 FQGTGA. The CDR3 length is 17 residues. V shed 5 bases, J shed 3 bases, and the junction held 9 bases outside the gene matches. The CDR3 DNA reads TGTGCCAGCAGCCCGACAGGGGGCCGGTATTACACCGGGGAGCTGTTTTTT. The encoded protein is CASSPTGGRYYTGELFF. The full variable domain, with the rest looked up from reference TRBV7-3 and TRBJ2-2, is GAGVSQTPSNKVTEKGKYVELRCDPISGHTALYWYRQSLGQGPEFLIYFQGTGAADDSGLPNDRFFAVRPEGSVSTLKIQRTERGDSAVYLCASSPTGGRYYTGELFFGEGSRLTVL.

This chain connects TRBV12-3 or TRBV12-4 to TRBJ2-5, with TRBD2 matching over 12 bases. The CDR3 is 15 residues long. The ends lost 7 bases at V and 4 bases at J; junction bases unmatched: 7. For the CDR3, the DNA is TGTGCCAGCAAAACGACTAGCGGGGGAAGAGAGACCCAGTACTTC. It codes for CASKTTSGGRETQYF.

This chain links TRBV7-6 with TRBJ2-3, with TRBD2 matching over 8 bases. The J segment lost 2 bases and the V segment lost 5 bases, leaving 15 bases of the junction unmatched. The germline CDR1 and CDR2 sequences are SGHVS and FNYEAQ. This CDR3 has 18 amino acids. The CDR3 DNA sequence: TGTGCCAGCAGCCGATACGTCCCCAGCGGGGGACCCACAGATACGCAGTATTTT. It yields the protein CASSRYVPSGGPTDTQYF. The full variable domain, with the rest looked up from reference TRBV7-6 and TRBJ2-3, is GAGVSQSPRYKVTKRGQDVALRCDPISGHVSLYWYRQALGQGPEFLTYFNYEAQQDKSGLPNDRFSAERPEGSISTLTIQRTEQRDSAMYRCASSRYVPSGGPTDTQYFGPGTRLTVL.

The V gene is TRBV3-1, the J gene TRBJ1-2; TRBD1 agrees at 7 bases. The length of the CDR3 is 14 residues. The germline V gene has CDR1 LGHDT and CDR2 YNNKEL (reference sequence). The ends lost 5 bases at V and 8 bases at J; junction bases unmatched: 11. CDR3: CASSARDRVSGYTF. The CDR3 DNA follows: TGTGCCAGCAGCGCGAGAGACAGGGTGTCCGGCTACACCTTC.

The chain carries TRBV4-1 and TRBJ2-7, with D possibly being TRBD1 or TRBD2 (5 bases each). The CDR3 totals 16 residues. Trimming pared 4 bases from V and 0 bases from J, leaving 16 bases between. Germline CDR1 and CDR2: MGHRA and YSYEKL. CDR3 sequence: CASSPRWTGASYEQYF. The CDR3 nucleotides are TGCGCCAGCAGCCCTCGATGGACCGGGGCCTCCTACGAGCAGTACTTC.

V gene TRBV6-5 combines with J gene TRBJ2-7; TRBD1 might be the D (5 bases). The CDR3 totals 14 residues. Germline assignment: CDR1 MNHEY and CDR2 SVGAGI. V lost 0 bases and J lost 3, with 9 bases in between. The CDR3 sequence: CASSYSQGFYEQYF. CDR3 bases: TGTGCCAGCAGTTACTCGCAGGGTTTCTACGAGCAGTACTTC.

On this clonotype itself: The junction departs from the called germline gene at one end, perhaps through a read error. The CDR3 DNA reads TGTGCTAGCAGCGACCTTGCGGCGGGGGGGAGCAATGAGCAGTTCTTC. Protein product: CASSDLAAGGSNEQFF. The chain links TRBV7-7 to TRBJ2-1, with 9 bases aligning to TRBD2. This CDR3 has 16 amino acids. Looked up from germline, CDR1 is SSHAT and CDR2 is FNYEAQ (reference sequence).

This clonotype was seen a few times. This sequence joins TRBV20-1 and TRBJ2-7; D remains unclear. V was pared by 6 bases and J by 2 bases, with 20 bases between. Germline-derived CDR1 and CDR2 are DFQATT and SNEGSKA (reference sequence). This CDR3 contains 15 residues. As DNA, the CDR3 is TGCAGTGCCGAGTTTAGGGCCAAGTTCCCCTACGAGCAGTACGTC. It codes for CSAEFRAKFPYEQYV.

The gene calls are TRBV21-1 and TRBJ1-5; the table assigns TRBD1, which was not confirmed against the DNA. TRBV21-1 is tagged as a pseudogene. The CDR3 sequence is 15 residues long. For the CDR3, the DNA is TGTGCCAGCAGCAAAGTGGGCAGGGCTGGTCAGCCCCAGCATTTT. Amino acid sequence: CASSKVGRAGQPQHF.

This sequence joins TRBV5-1 and TRBJ2-5, with 7 bases lining up with TRBD2. Germline CDR1 SGHRS, CDR2 YFSETQ. Trimming removed 3 bases from V and 2 bases from J; junction bases left unmatched: 7. The CDR3 spans 15 residues. Here the CDR3 reads CASSSQMGGQETQYF. The CDR3 nucleotides are TGCGCCAGCAGCTCACAGATGGGAGGGCAAGAGACCCAGTACTTC.

V usage is TRBV7-8 and J usage is TRBJ1-1, with D possibly being TRBD1 (6 bases). Between the trimmed V and J ends, which lost 8 bases and 2 bases, there was a span of 18 bases. Germline lookup yields CDR1 SGHVS and CDR2 FQNEAQ. The CDR3 sequence is 15 residues long. This chain's CDR3 is CASRNRESVNTEAFF. The CDR3 nucleotides read TGTGCCAGCCGAAACAGGGAGAGCGTCAACACTGAAGCTTTCTTT.

This clonotype was found a few times. V is TRBV7-9 and J is TRBJ2-1; no firm D call. V lost 8 bases and J lost 0, with 11 bases in between. Germline-derived CDR1 and CDR2 are SEHNR and FQNEAQ (reference sequence). CDR3 size: 14 residues. CDR3 amino acids: CASSQMSSYNEQFF. CDR3 nucleotides: TGTGCCAGCTCACAGATGAGCTCCTACAATGAGCAGTTCTTC.